The T cell receptor beta chain under discussion was sequenced for a study of T cells in localized non-small cell lung cancer. With respect to this clone: Antigen: not known.

Some clones are missing from TCRdb's copy, which holds only in-frame ones; the method was immunoSEQ multiplex PCR. The data hold some 30,000 clones, with approximately 90% observed a single time. The CDR3 covers 12 residues. Per germline, CDR1 SGHTA and CDR2 FQGNSA. Trimming took 6 bases from V and 8 from J, leaving 13 bases between them. Study conclusions and caveats: Owing to sequencing of a solitary tumor region, heterogeneity cannot be discounted. Elevated circulating T cell density in blood was associated with longer overall survival. Among the top 100 tumor clones, a median about 52 appeared in adjacent lung. Adjacent uninvolved lung had the highest clonality, suggesting focused antigen responses.

The chain combines TRBV7-2 with TRBJ1-1; D gene uncertain. Specimen: PBMCs, collected before any cancer treatment. This receptor was obtained from a man aged 35 to 70 with stage II lung adenocarcinoma. This CDR3 is CASRPEVGEAFF. Here the CDR3 DNA reads TGTGCCAGCAGGCCGGAGGTGGGGGAAGCTTTCTTT.